This entry lists 18 T cell receptor beta chains sequenced from one sample in a study of T cell repertoires in cytomegalovirus infection. Antigen specificity for these receptors is unknown. TCRdb recomputed calls from the reads with MiXCR, one row per CDR3 protein. The table records 150,000 to 200,000 distinct CDR3 sequences, about 20% of them present only once. Sequenced material: CD8+ T cells from cultured PBMCs, taken from culture after CMV antigen stimulation. The source is a human donor in good health (CMV status not recorded). Some clones in this sample may be carry-over from other donors' samples.

This clonotype was seen only a few times. The chain joins TRBV7-9 to TRBJ1-1; 9 bases match TRBD1. The CDR3 covers 17 residues. The trim removed 0 bases at V and 1 base at J, leaving 6 bases unmatched. Germline CDR1 is SEHNR and CDR2 is FQNEAQ (reference sequence). CDR3 in amino acids: CASSLAEGQGRNTEAFF. In DNA form, the CDR3 reads TGTGCCAGCAGCTTAGCGGAGGGACAGGGAAGGAACACTGAAGCTTTCTTT.

V gene TRBV7-2 combines with J gene TRBJ2-1, with TRBD2 matching over 7 bases. Germline CDR1 SGHTA, CDR2 FQGNSA. CDR3 length equals 17 residues. The V and J ends lost 1 base and 7 bases, in that order; junction bases with no gene match: 13. This CDR3 is CASSLVPGAWGGNEQFF. The CDR3 DNA follows: TGTGCCAGCAGCTTAGTTCCGGGAGCTTGGGGGGGGAATGAGCAGTTCTTC.

The V gene is TRBV7-9, the J gene TRBJ2-7, with D possibly TRBD2 on 6 matching bases. This CDR3 is 14 amino acids long. Germline V gives CDR1 SEHNR, CDR2 FQNEAQ (reference sequence). V dropped 1 base and J dropped 6 bases, with 13 bases sitting between them. The CDR3 protein is CASSLGGDLGEQYF. CDR3 sequence (DNA): TGTGCCAGCAGCTTAGGCGGGGATTTGGGCGAGCAGTACTTC. The full variable domain, its missing parts supplied by reference TRBV7-9 and TRBJ2-7, is DTGVSQNPRHKITKRGQNVTFRCDPISEHNRLYWYRQTLGQGPEFLTYFQNEAQLEKSRLLSDRFSAERPKGSFSTLEIQRTEQGDSAMYLCASSLGGDLGEQYFGPGTRLTVT.

This clonotype was seen a handful of times. The rearrangement uses TRBV12-3 or TRBV12-4 and TRBJ2-7, with TRBD1 as a possible D gene (5 bases). The CDR3 extends over 14 amino acids. The V gene lost 6 bases and the J gene lost 5 bases, with 17 bases spanning the gap. CDR3 nucleotides: TGTGCCAGCAGCCAGGACACTCTGAGCAACGAGCAGTACTTC. It encodes CASSQDTLSNEQYF.

The chain employs TRBV6-1 and TRBJ2-7, with 8 bases identical to TRBD1. From germline, CDR1 is MNHNS and CDR2 SASEGT. The CDR3 is 12 amino acids. Germline trimming cut 5 bases from V and 6 bases from J; bases unmatched to any gene: 3. In nucleotides, the CDR3 is TGTGCCAGCAGTACAGGGGGAAGCGAGCAGTACTTC. Translation: CASSTGGSEQYF.

The table lists this clonotype with many counts. The rearrangement joins TRBV7-6 to TRBJ2-1; D unclear. The CDR3 is made up of 13 amino acids. The germline V and J ends were trimmed by 0 bases and 3 bases, with 3 bases remaining between them. Germline V gene data show CDR1 as SGHVS and CDR2 as FNYEAQ. The CDR3 DNA follows: TGTGCCAGCAGCTTAGCGGTCTACAATGAGCAGTTCTTC. Protein sequence: CASSLAVYNEQFF.

The J gene is TRBJ1-5, the V gene TRBV2, with D perhaps matching TRBD1 (5 bases). The CDR3 extends over 13 amino acids. With 0 bases removed from V and 6 bases from J, the gap between germline ends came to 6 bases. The V gene's germline CDR1 is SNHLY and CDR2 FYNNEI. This CDR3 reads CASSEAGGQPQHF. DNA of the CDR3: TGTGCCAGCAGTGAAGCGGGGGGTCAGCCCCAGCATTTT.

The rearrangement uses TRBV3-1 and TRBJ2-1, with a tentative D call TRBD2 (5 bases). CDR1 is LGHDT and CDR2 is YNNKEL in the germline V gene (reference sequence). The CDR3 has 12 residues. Trimming removed 4 bases at V and 9 bases at J, with 10 bases between. Written as DNA, the CDR3 is TGTGCCAGCAGCCTCTCAGAGGGTGAGCAGTTCTTC. Protein product: CASSLSEGEQFF.

V and J are TRBV7-2 and TRBJ1-2; 7 nucleotides align to TRBD1. This CDR3 spans 13 amino acids. V lost 1 base, J lost 8 bases, and 4 bases stayed unmatched. CDR1 is SGHTA and CDR2 is FQGNSA in the germline V gene. In nucleotides, the CDR3 is TGTGCCAGCAGCTTAGGGGCAGGGGGAGGCTACACCTTC. It encodes CASSLGAGGGYTF.

J is TRBJ2-3 and V is TRBV4-3; tentative D call: TRBD1 (6 bases). The V gene's germline CDR1 is LGHNA and CDR2 YSLEER. The CDR3 covers 17 residues. V was shortened by 4 bases and J by 0 bases, with 17 bases between the two germline ends. CDR3 loop: CASSLSVTGTSTDTQYF. The CDR3 DNA reads TGCGCCAGCAGCCTCTCCGTCACGGGGACAAGCACAGATACGCAGTATTTT.

Only a few counts were recorded for this clonotype. This sequence joins TRBV6-2 or TRBV6-3 and TRBJ1-1; D uncertain. Germline-derived CDR1 and CDR2 are MNHEY and SVGEGT. V was trimmed by 2 bases and J by 3 bases, leaving 10 bases between them. The CDR3 extends over 14 amino acids. CDR3 protein: CASSYPQPYTEAFF. The CDR3 coding sequence is TGTGCCAGCAGTTACCCACAGCCCTACACTGAAGCTTTCTTT.

The rearrangement uses TRBV7-2 and TRBJ2-7, with D possibly matching TRBD1 (5 bases). This CDR3 has 15 residues. V was clipped by 1 base and J by 0 bases, with 10 bases between them. Per the germline V gene, CDR1 is SGHTA and CDR2 is FQGNSA. CDR3 sequence reads: CASSLGGGFSYEQYF. Here the CDR3 DNA reads TGTGCCAGCAGCTTAGGGGGCGGCTTCTCCTACGAGCAGTACTTC. The full variable domain, its missing parts supplied by reference TRBV7-2 and TRBJ2-7, is GAGVSQSPSNKVTEKGKDVELRCDPISGHTALYWYRQSLGQGLEFLIYFQGNSAPDKSGLPSDRFSAERTGGSVSTLTIQRTQQEDSAVYLCASSLGGGFSYEQYFGPGTRLTVT.

CDR3 sequence: CASSSPTGGETQYF. The CDR3 region has the DNA TGTGCCAGCAGCTCCCCGACAGGTGGGGAGACCCAGTACTTC. The chain carries TRBV11-2 and TRBJ2-5, with D possibly TRBD1 on 6 matching bases. V was shortened by 4 bases and J by 5 bases, with 14 bases between the two germline ends. The CDR3 has 14 residues. Germline assignment: CDR1 SGHAT and CDR2 FQNNGV.

The chain links TRBV7-6 to TRBJ1-2; 11 bases are a match to TRBD1. The CDR3 runs 14 residues. Trimming removed 5 bases from V and 13 bases from J; junction bases left unmatched: 12. Germline values: CDR1 SGHVS, CDR2 FNYEAQ. The CDR3 loop reads CASSKVRDRGTITF. CDR3 bases: TGTGCCAGCAGCAAAGTCCGGGACAGGGGGACTATCACCTTC.

The chain uses TRBV27 and TRBJ1-1; weak D call: TRBD1 (5 bases). The CDR3 runs to 13 residues. V lost 10 bases to trimming and J lost 1 base, with 13 bases between them. CDR1 and CDR2 from the germline V gene are MNHEY and SMNVEV (reference sequence). The CDR3 DNA sequence: TGTGCCACACAGGTAGGAGGGAACACTGAAGCTTTCTTT. This codes for CATQVGGNTEAFF.

This clonotype was seen only a few times. The gene calls are TRBV7-6 and TRBJ1-4, with a possible D match to TRBD1 (5 bases). The V and J ends lost 5 bases and 3 bases respectively, with 19 bases between them. Germline lookup yields CDR1 SGHVS and CDR2 FNYEAQ. This CDR3 region has 17 residues. In DNA, the CDR3 is TGTGCCAGCAGCATCCAACGAACAGGACCCTCTAATGAAAAACTGTTTTTT. The encoded protein is CASSIQRTGPSNEKLFF.

CDR3 in DNA: TGCGCCAGCACCCCACGCGTTTCAGGGGAGACTGAAGCTTTCTTT. Amino acids: CASTPRVSGETEAFF. The rearrangement links TRBV4-1 to TRBJ1-1; maybe TRBD1 (6 bases). With 7 bases removed from V and 5 bases from J, the gap between germline ends came to 20 bases. The CDR3 length is 15 residues. Germline V gene data show CDR1 as MGHRA and CDR2 as YSYEKL.

The V and J genes are TRBV6-5 and TRBJ1-1; TRBD1 matches at 7 bases. The trim removed 4 bases at V and 2 bases at J, leaving 4 bases unmatched. Looked up from germline, CDR1 is MNHEY and CDR2 is SVGAGI. This CDR3 has 14 amino acids. The chain's CDR3 is CASSSGQINTEAFF. The CDR3 nucleotides read TGTGCCAGCAGTTCGGGACAGATCAACACTGAAGCTTTCTTT.